The rows below give T cell receptor beta chains drawn from one sample of a study of CD8+CD57+ T cells in acquired aplastic anemia. Each CDR3 protein is one row after TCRdb ran MiXCR on the reads. The data hold fewer than 200,000 distinct CDR3 sequences, with roughly 47% observed a single time. Material for sequencing was sorted CD4+, CD8+, or CD8+CD57+ T cells (not recorded which) from PBMCs. These receptors were collected from a human donor in good health. Both conserved end residues are part of each CDR3.

len,j_gene,v_gene,CDR3aa
14,TRBJ2-1,TRBV4-1,CASSLSPRGNEQFF
15,TRBJ2-1,TRBV4-1,CASSPLLAAYNEQFF
15,TRBJ1-2,TRBV9,CASSVDGTPAGGYTF
17,TRBJ2-1,TRBV10-2,CATTQSIRDRAYNEQFF
13,TRBJ1-1,TRBV2,CASSQLHGARAFF
15,TRBJ2-1,TRBV6-1,CASTEGGGTYNEQFF
15,TRBJ2-1,TRBV10-1,CASSERGRGGNEQFF
13,TRBJ2-5,TRBV19,CASSIGGLGTQYF
16,TRBJ2-3,TRBV19,CASSKGRPSSTDTQYF
14,TRBJ2-1,TRBV11-1,CASSQGGNYNEQFF
13,TRBJ2-3,TRBV2,CASSEALLGTQYF
15,TRBJ2-7,TRBV20-1,CSARPPGLVSHEQYF
15,TRBJ2-5,TRBV10-1,CASSAGGLVRETQYF
15,TRBJ2-7,TRBV7-8,CASSLRDRITYEQYF
14,TRBJ2-3,TRBV7-6,CASSQRESTDTQYF
13,TRBJ1-1,TRBV19,CASSLRQGTEAFF
13,TRBJ1-2,TRBV12-3/TRBV12-4,CASSPSGSYGYTF
11,TRBJ2-2,TRBV7-8,CASSIDVELFF
13,TRBJ2-7,TRBV7-9,CASKGGYDYEQYF
15,TRBJ1-2,TRBV7-9,CASSLPGTGRDGYTF
11,TRBJ1-2,TRBV29-1,CSVPGGWSYTF
16,TRBJ2-3,TRBV7-3,CASILSGGPGTDTQYF
16,TRBJ1-3,TRBV7-2,CASSSIGQASGNTIYF
14,TRBJ1-6,TRBV12-3/TRBV12-4,CASSFRDRGAPLHF